A single sample is the source of the 16 T cell receptor beta chains below, sequenced in a study of T cells in Graves' hyperthyroidism and ophthalmopathy. TCR beta CDR3 region amplification was performed from RNA transcripts. The primer set for the first-round RT-PCR of the TCR CDR3 was HTBI. TCRdb independently ran MiXCR on the multiplex PCR reads; one entry per CDR3 protein. The data hold about 350,000 distinct CDR3 sequences, with 18% observed a single time. Sequenced sample: blood. Receptors originate from a woman aged 40 to 50 with Graves' ophthalmopathy.

This clonotype was counted at least ten times. The rearrangement uses TRBV6-5 and TRBJ1-6, with D possibly being TRBD1 (5 bases). CDR3 length: 15 amino acids. Germline loops: CDR1 MNHEY, CDR2 SVGAGI. Between the trimmed V and J ends, which lost 6 bases and 9 bases, there was a span of 18 bases. The CDR3 here is CASRPPPPGTSPLHF. The DNA of the CDR3 is TGTGCCAGCAGACCACCACCGCCGGGGACTTCACCCCTCCACTTT.

The CDR3 sequence is CASTPAGPGNTIYF. CDR3 DNA sequence: TGTGCCAGCACTCCTGCGGGTCCTGGAAACACCATATATTTT. This chain joins TRBV12-3 or TRBV12-4 and TRBJ1-3; D is unclear. V lost 7 bases to trimming and J lost 2 bases, with 12 bases between them. This CDR3 spans 14 amino acids.

V usage is TRBV6-1 and J usage is TRBJ2-7, with D hard to call. The CDR3 loop spans 14 amino acids. The V and J ends lost 3 bases and 3 bases respectively, with 12 bases between them. Germline assignment: CDR1 MNHNS and CDR2 SASEGT. The CDR3 DNA is TGTGCCAGCAGTGACGTCGGGCTCCTCTACGAGCAGTACTTC. Protein product: CASSDVGLLYEQYF.

In this sample, this clonotype turned up many times. The chain employs TRBV5-1 and TRBJ1-3; D is possibly TRBD1 (5 bases). This CDR3 is 15 amino acids long. Germline V lookup: CDR1 SGHRS, CDR2 YFSETQ. V shed 3 bases and J shed 2 bases, with 12 bases lying between them. The CDR3 sequence is CASSSGSGAGNTIYF. The CDR3 DNA is TGCGCCAGCAGCTCGGGCTCGGGGGCTGGAAACACCATATATTTT.

The sample holds many counts of this clonotype. The chain has TRBV20-1 and TRBJ2-5; no clear D gene. The V end lost 3 bases, the J end lost 4 bases, and 15 bases lay between the germline ends. Germline-derived CDR1 and CDR2 are DFQATT and SNEGSKA (reference sequence). This CDR3 spans 14 amino acids. This CDR3 is CSARSSPRVETQYF. CDR3 DNA: TGCAGTGCTAGGAGCAGTCCTAGAGTAGAGACCCAGTACTTC.

This clonotype was counted ten times or more. J is TRBJ2-2 and V is TRBV12-3 or TRBV12-4, with a tentative D call TRBD2 (5 bases). This CDR3 spans 15 amino acids. Trimming cost V 3 bases and J 5 bases, with 13 bases left between them. The CDR3 spells CASSFRVPGTGELFF. CDR3 in DNA: TGTGCCAGCAGTTTTAGGGTGCCGGGGACCGGGGAGCTGTTTTTT.

This clonotype has a count of ten or more. The chain uses TRBV12-3 or TRBV12-4 and TRBJ1-3, with 10 bases that match TRBD1. V was pared by 3 bases and J by 15 bases, with 2 bases of the junction left unmatched. This CDR3 region has 11 residues. The CDR3 DNA is TGTGCCAGCAGTTTTGGGACAGGGGAATATTTT. This gives the protein CASSFGTGEYF.

Only a few counts were recorded for this clonotype. The chain couples TRBV7-3 to TRBJ2-7; a possible D gene is TRBD2 (7 bases). Germline V gives CDR1 SGHTA, CDR2 FQGTGA. The CDR3 extends over 15 amino acids. The V and J ends lost 1 base and 5 bases respectively, with 15 bases between them. The CDR3 loop is CASSLKAGEGHEQYF. The DNA for the CDR3 is TGTGCCAGCAGCTTAAAGGCAGGGGAGGGCCACGAGCAGTACTTC.

The table lists this clonotype with many counts. The chain has TRBV7-8 and TRBJ2-7; 9 positions match TRBD1. V lost 3 bases to trimming and J lost 5 bases; unmatched junction nucleotides: 8. Germline CDR1 SGHVS, CDR2 FQNEAQ. This CDR3 region has 15 residues. In DNA form, the CDR3 reads TGTGCCAGCAGCTTGGGACAGGGAGGGAAAAACGAGCAGTACTTC. Translating it yields CASSLGQGGKNEQYF. The variable domain in full, with the rest retrieved from reference TRBV7-8 and TRBJ2-7, is GAGVSQSPRYKVAKRGQDVALRCDPISGHVSLFWYQQALGQGPEFLTYFQNEAQLDKSGLPSDRFFAERPEGSVSTLKIQRTQQEDSAVYLCASSLGQGGKNEQYFGPGTRLTVT.

At least ten counts were recorded for this clonotype. The rearrangement links TRBV27 to TRBJ1-1, with D possibly matching TRBD1 (6 bases). The CDR3 has 13 amino acids. CDR1 is MNHEY, CDR2 SMNVEV, per germline (reference sequence). The V end lost 6 bases, the J end lost 6 bases, and 14 bases lay between the germline ends. Here the CDR3 DNA reads TGTGCCAGCAGCATAGGGGGGGGCGCTGAAGCTTTCTTT. Amino acid sequence: CASSIGGGAEAFF.

At least ten counts were recorded for this clonotype. The chain recombines TRBV19 with TRBJ1-6; D remains unclear. Trimming removed 3 bases at V and 9 bases at J, with 12 bases between. CDR1 and CDR2 (germline): LNHDA, SQIVND (reference sequence). The CDR3 has 14 amino acids. CDR3 coding DNA: TGTGCCAGTAGTATGGACTCCTCCCCTTCACCCCTCCACTTT. Encoded protein: CASSMDSSPSPLHF.

This clonotype was observed at least ten times. The chain is built from TRBV10-1 and TRBJ1-5; unclear D gene. There are 13 residues in the CDR3. Germline V lookup: CDR1 WNHNN, CDR2 SYGVQD (reference sequence). V shed 5 bases and J shed 5 bases, with 10 bases lying between them. In DNA form, the CDR3 reads TGCGCCAGCAGTCCGGGAATATATCAGCCCCAGCATTTT. Protein: CASSPGIYQPQHF.

This clonotype was recorded at least ten times. The rearrangement uses TRBV10-3 and TRBJ1-1; maybe TRBD1 (6 bases). The CDR3 is 13 amino acids. The V and J ends lost 6 bases and 3 bases respectively, with 11 bases between them. Germline values: CDR1 ENHRY, CDR2 SYGVKD. CDR3 DNA sequence: TGTGCCATCAGGAACAGGGATGACACTGAAGCTTTCTTT. Its protein product is CAIRNRDDTEAFF.

Ten or more counts support this clonotype. A much larger clonotype is one base distant, so this may be a read error. The chain links TRBV28 to TRBJ2-7, with D unclear. The CDR3 has 11 residues. The germline gives CDR1 MDHEN, CDR2 SYDVKM. The germline V and J ends were trimmed by 6 bases and 4 bases, with 7 bases remaining between them. The CDR3 spells CASRVEYEQYF. The CDR3 bases are TGTGCCAGCAGGGTAGAGTACGAGCAGTACTTC.

This clonotype has at least ten counts. The J gene is TRBJ2-5, the V gene TRBV2, with D unresolved. The germline V and J ends were trimmed by 4 bases and 3 bases, with 9 bases remaining between them. Per germline, CDR1 SNHLY and CDR2 FYNNEI. The CDR3 runs to 13 residues. Here the CDR3 DNA reads TGTGCCAGCAGTGTAAGACCCAAAGAGACCCAGTACTTC. It is translated as CASSVRPKETQYF. Filled out from reference TRBV2 and TRBJ2-5, the complete variable domain reads EPEVTQTPSHQVTQMGQEVILRCVPISNHLYFYWYRQILGQKVEFLVSFYNNEISEKSEIFDDQFSVERPDGSNFTLKIRSTKLEDSAMYFCASSVRPKETQYFGPGTRLLVL.

There are many counts of this clonotype. The V call is TRBV6-2 or TRBV6-3, the J call TRBJ1-1; 7 nucleotides match TRBD1. Germline CDR1 and CDR2: MNHEY and SVGEGT. This CDR3 has 16 residues. The V gene end was trimmed by 2 bases and the J gene end by 5 bases; junction bases not matched to a gene: 11. For the CDR3, the DNA is TGTGCCAGCAGTTACCCAAGACAGGGAGGGGCGACTGAAGCTTTCTTT. Residues: CASSYPRQGGATEAFF.